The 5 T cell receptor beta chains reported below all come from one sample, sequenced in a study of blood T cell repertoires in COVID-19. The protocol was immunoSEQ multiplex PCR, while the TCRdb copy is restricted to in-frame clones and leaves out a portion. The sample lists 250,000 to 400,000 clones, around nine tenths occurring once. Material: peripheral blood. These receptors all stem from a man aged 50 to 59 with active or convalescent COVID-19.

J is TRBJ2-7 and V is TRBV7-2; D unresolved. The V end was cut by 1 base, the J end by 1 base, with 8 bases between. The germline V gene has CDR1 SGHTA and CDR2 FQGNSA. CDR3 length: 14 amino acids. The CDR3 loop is CASSLGHVSYEQYF. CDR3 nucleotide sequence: TGTGCCAGCAGCTTAGGACACGTTTCCTACGAGCAGTACTTC. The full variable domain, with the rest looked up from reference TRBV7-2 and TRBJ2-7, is GAGVSQSPSNKVTEKGKDVELRCDPISGHTALYWYRQSLGQGLEFLIYFQGNSAPDKSGLPSDRFSAERTGGSVSTLTIQRTQQEDSAVYLCASSLGHVSYEQYFGPGTRLTVT.

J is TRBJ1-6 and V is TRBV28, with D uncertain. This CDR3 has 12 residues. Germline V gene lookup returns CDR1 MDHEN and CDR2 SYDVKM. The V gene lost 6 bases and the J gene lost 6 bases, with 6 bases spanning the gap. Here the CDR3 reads CASSVLNSPLHF. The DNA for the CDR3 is TGTGCCAGCAGCGTCCTTAATTCACCCCTCCACTTT. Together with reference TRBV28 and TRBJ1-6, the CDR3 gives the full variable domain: DVKVTQSSRYLVKRTGEKVFLECVQDMDHENMFWYRQDPGLGLRLIYFSYDVKMKEKGDIPEGYSVSREKKERFSLILESASTNQTSMYLCASSVLNSPLHFGNGTRLTVT.

The CDR3 loop reads CASSLSGGQTYEQYF. The CDR3 DNA is TGTGCCAGCAGTCTAAGCGGGGGCCAGACCTACGAGCAGTACTTC. This rearrangement joins TRBV6-2 or TRBV6-3 to TRBJ2-7; 8 positions match TRBD2. Unmatched junction bases numbered 8, after V lost 5 bases and J lost 2 bases. CDR1 and CDR2 (germline): MNHEY, SVGEGT. The CDR3 spans 15 residues.

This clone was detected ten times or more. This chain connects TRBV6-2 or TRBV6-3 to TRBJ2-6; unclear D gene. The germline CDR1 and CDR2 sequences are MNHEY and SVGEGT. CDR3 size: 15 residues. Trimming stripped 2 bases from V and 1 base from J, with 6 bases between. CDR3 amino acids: CASSYVVSGANVLTF. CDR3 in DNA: TGTGCCAGCAGTTACGTCGTTTCTGGGGCCAACGTCCTGACTTTC.

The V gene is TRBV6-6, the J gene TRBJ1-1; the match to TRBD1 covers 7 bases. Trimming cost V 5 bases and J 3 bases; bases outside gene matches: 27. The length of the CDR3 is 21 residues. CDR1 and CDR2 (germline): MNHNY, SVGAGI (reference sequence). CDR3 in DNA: TGTGCCAGCAGTCCCCAAAGTTCCCTTTTCGGAACAGGGGTTGTGGACACTGAAGCTTTCTTT. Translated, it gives CASSPQSSLFGTGVVDTEAFF.